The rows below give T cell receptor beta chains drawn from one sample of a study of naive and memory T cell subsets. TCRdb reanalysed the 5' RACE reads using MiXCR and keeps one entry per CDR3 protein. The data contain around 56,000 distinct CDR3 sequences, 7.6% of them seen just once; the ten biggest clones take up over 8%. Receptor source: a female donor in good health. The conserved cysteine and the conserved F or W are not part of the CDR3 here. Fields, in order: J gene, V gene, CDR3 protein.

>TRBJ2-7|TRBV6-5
ASSSVGLREQY
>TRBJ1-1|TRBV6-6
ASGGREAF
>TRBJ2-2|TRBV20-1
SATSGGDTGELF
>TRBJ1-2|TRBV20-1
SAKTGFAGYT
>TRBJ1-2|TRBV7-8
ASSIGDRFYGYT
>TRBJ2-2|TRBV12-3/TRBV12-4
AVGTGGAGGELF
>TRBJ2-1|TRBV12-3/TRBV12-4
ASSVTSPQF
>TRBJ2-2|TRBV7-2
ASSLEPGELF
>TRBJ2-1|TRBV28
ASSLQVKRTQF
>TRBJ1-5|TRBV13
ASSLEAGQCNQPQH
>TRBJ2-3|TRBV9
ASSAPSHGGGITDTQY
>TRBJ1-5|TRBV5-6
ASSLAQVSNQPQH
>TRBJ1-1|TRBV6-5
ASSYEVNTEAF
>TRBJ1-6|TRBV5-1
ASSLGPSSDNSPLH
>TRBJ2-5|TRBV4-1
ASQFRAQY
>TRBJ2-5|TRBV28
ASSLGAGGEETQY
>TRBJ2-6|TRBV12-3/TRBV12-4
ASSPGQGSGANVLT
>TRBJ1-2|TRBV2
ASLGQGGGYT
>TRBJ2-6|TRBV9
ASSVVLSGANVLT
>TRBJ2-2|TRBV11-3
ASSFRSNGELF
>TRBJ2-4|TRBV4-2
ASSQGVVENIQY
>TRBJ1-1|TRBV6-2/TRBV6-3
ASSYARGPEAF
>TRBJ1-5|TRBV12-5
ASGWTTQPQH
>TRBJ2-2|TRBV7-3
ASSLRWNTGELF